The present T cell receptor (beta chain) was sequenced within a study of OX40 agonist ivuxolimab in advanced cancers. Regarding the study as a whole: Among patients with partial responses at 0.1-3.0 mg/kg, clonal expansion was among the lowest.

CDR1 is LGHNA, CDR2 YNFKEQ, per germline. V lost 0 bases, J lost 0 bases, and 9 bases lay in between. This CDR3 comprises 16 residues. For this clone: The antigen remains undetermined.

Sequencing was performed with immunoSEQ multiplex PCR; in TCRdb, only in-frame clones are kept and a portion is missing. The sample shows some 60,000 clones, 70% to 90% of them seen only once. The source of this sequence is an adult with an advanced solid tumor such as melanoma, head and neck, liver or kidney cancer. This sequence joins TRBV4-2 and TRBJ1-5, with D uncertain. The sample here was CD4+ or CD8+ T cells sorted from blood, taken in a trial of the OX40 agonist ivuxolimab. The CDR3 DNA sequence: TGTGCCAGCAGCCAAGATCTATGGGGTAGCAATCAGCCCCAGCATTTT. Protein product: CASSQDLWGSNQPQHF.